Below are 14 T cell receptor beta chains sequenced from a single sample in a study of T cell responses to AZD1222 COVID-19 vaccine (dated by TCRdb to the early 2020s). Sample time point, as interpreted from the label and publication: baseline before first vaccination. Library construction relied on the immunoSEQ multiplex PCR assay. In TCRdb, the immuneACCESS table is reduced to in-frame sequences with V and J assigned. These tables do not hold every clone; where another copy was compared, an unresolved V gene accounts for under half, and the others remain unexplained. This sample gives about 76,000 clones in total; about 88% of them show up just once. Clones ranked in the top ten supply roughly a tenth of the sample. Sequenced material: peripheral blood, taken on day 0 of AZD1222 vaccination. These receptors all come from an adult in good health.

This clone was counted only a few times. CDR3 sequence: CASRQTQGGSPLHF. The CDR3 nucleotides read TGTGCCAGCAGACAGACCCAGGGAGGGTCACCCCTCCACTTT. The rearrangement uses TRBV6-5 and TRBJ1-6; maybe TRBD1 (5 bases). From germline, CDR1 is MNHEY and CDR2 SVGAGI. V lost 6 bases and J lost 10, with 16 bases in between. The length of the CDR3 is 14 residues.

V is TRBV28 and J is TRBJ2-3, with D possibly being TRBD1 (5 bases). The CDR3 is made up of 13 amino acids. CDR1 is MDHEN, CDR2 SYDVKM, per germline. With 10 bases removed from V and 5 bases from J, the gap between germline ends came to 16 bases. The CDR3 DNA follows: TGTGCCATCTCAGGGCAGGTGAAAGATACGCAGTATTTT. It encodes CAISGQVKDTQYF.

This sequence joins TRBV11-2 and TRBJ1-3, with D possibly being TRBD1 (5 bases). Germline loops: CDR1 SGHAT, CDR2 FQNNGV. Trimming pared 6 bases from V and 1 base from J, leaving 13 bases between. The CDR3 runs 15 residues. CDR3 sequence (DNA): TGTGCCAGCAGGCCACCCGGGACGTCTGGAAACACCATATATTTT. It codes for CASRPPGTSGNTIYF.

The V and J genes are TRBV24-1 and TRBJ1-6; D is undetermined. The CDR3 covers 13 residues. V gave up 12 bases and J gave up 7 bases, with 15 bases separating them. CDR1 is KGHDR and CDR2 is SFDVKD in the germline V gene. The CDR3 reads CASHKLRNSPLHF. For the CDR3, the DNA is TGTGCCTCTCACAAACTCAGAAATTCACCCCTCCACTTT.

This chain connects TRBV4-1 to TRBJ1-5; D call uncertain. Germline V gives CDR1 MGHRA, CDR2 YSYEKL. The length of the CDR3 is 15 residues. The V end was cut by 1 base, the J end by 2 bases, with 9 bases between. The chain's CDR3 is CASSQGHGRNQPQHF. The CDR3 DNA is TGCGCCAGCAGCCAAGGGCACGGGCGCAATCAGCCCCAGCATTTT.

V is TRBV7-3 and J is TRBJ1-1; D is undetermined. CDR3 length: 13 residues. The V end lost 5 bases, the J end lost 1 base, and 8 bases lay between the germline ends. Germline V gene lookup returns CDR1 SGHTA and CDR2 FQGTGA. Written as DNA, the CDR3 is TGTGCCAGCAGCGTGGCAGGGAACACTGAAGCTTTCTTT. It encodes CASSVAGNTEAFF.

The chain carries TRBV7-8 and TRBJ1-1, with unresolved D. V lost 5 bases and J lost 1, with 5 bases in between. This CDR3 spans 12 amino acids. Germline V gene sequence: CDR1 SGHVS, CDR2 FQNEAQ. In DNA form, the CDR3 reads TGTGCCAGCAGCCGACAGAACACTGAAGCTTTCTTT. This gives the protein CASSRQNTEAFF.

The chain couples TRBV5-8 to TRBJ2-2; 7 bases are a match to TRBD1. V was clipped by 6 bases and J by 4 bases; unmatched bases: 15. There are 17 residues in the CDR3. Germline CDR1 SGHTS, CDR2 YDEGEE. This CDR3 reads CASTPQTGSDGTGELFF. The DNA of the CDR3 is TGTGCCAGCACTCCTCAGACAGGGTCGGATGGCACCGGGGAGCTGTTTTTT.

This rearrangement joins TRBV2 to TRBJ2-1, with 8 bases aligning to TRBD1. V was pared by 5 bases and J by 8 bases, with 11 bases of the junction left unmatched. Germline V CDR1 and CDR2: SNHLY, FYNNEI. The CDR3 is 15 residues long. CDR3: CASSQRQGAVYEQFF. CDR3 nucleotide sequence: TGTGCCAGCAGTCAGCGGCAGGGGGCGGTTTATGAGCAGTTCTTC.

This chain joins TRBV2 and TRBJ2-2, with TRBD2 identical over 8 bases. The V gene's germline CDR1 is SNHLY and CDR2 FYNNEI. The CDR3 consists of 15 residues. Unmatched junction bases numbered 3, after V lost 3 bases and J lost 3 bases. The CDR3 loop is CASSDLGGDTGELFF. Here the CDR3 DNA reads TGTGCCAGCAGTGACCTCGGGGGGGACACCGGGGAGCTGTTTTTT. Full variable domain (missing parts from reference TRBV2 and TRBJ2-2): EPEVTQTPSHQVTQMGQEVILRCVPISNHLYFYWYRQILGQKVEFLVSFYNNEISEKSEIFDDQFSVERPDGSNFTLKIRSTKLEDSAMYFCASSDLGGDTGELFFGEGSRLTVL.

V and J are TRBV2 and TRBJ2-1, with 9 bases lining up with TRBD2. V lost 6 bases to trimming and J lost 7 bases; unmatched junction nucleotides: 7. Looked up from germline, CDR1 is SNHLY and CDR2 is FYNNEI. The CDR3 runs 14 residues. The CDR3 region is CASRGSGRTNEQFF. CDR3 DNA sequence: TGTGCCAGCAGAGGAAGCGGGAGGACAAATGAGCAGTTCTTC.

The V call is TRBV19, the J call TRBJ2-2; TRBD2 aligns across 13 bases. This CDR3 contains 16 residues. From germline, CDR1 is LNHDA and CDR2 SQIVND (reference sequence). The CDR3 DNA reads as TGTGTAACTACGCGGACTAGCGGGAGTAACACCGGGGAGCTGTTTTTT. Its protein is CVTTRTSGSNTGELFF.

J is TRBJ2-7 and V is TRBV19; D may match TRBD1 or TRBD2 (5 bases each). The CDR3 runs to 12 residues. The germline gives CDR1 LNHDA, CDR2 SQIVND (reference sequence). With 10 bases removed from V and 2 bases from J, the gap between germline ends came to 12 bases. This CDR3 is CATRDGPYEQYF. The CDR3 DNA is TGTGCCACCCGGGACGGACCCTACGAGCAGTACTTC. Using reference TRBV19 and TRBJ2-7 for the parts outside the CDR3, the full variable domain is DGGITQSPKYLFRKEGQNVTLSCEQNLNHDAMYWYRQDPGQGLRLIYYSQIVNDFQKGDIAEGYSVSREKKESFPLTVTSAQKNPTAFYLCATRDGPYEQYFGPGTRLTVT.

This sequence joins TRBV5-1 and TRBJ1-2; D might be TRBD1 (5 bases). CDR1 and CDR2 (germline): SGHRS, YFSETQ. Trimming removed 0 bases from V and 4 bases from J, with 10 bases in between. The CDR3 totals 14 residues. The CDR3 DNA is TGCGCCAGCAGCTTGGATCTGACAGCCTATGGCTACACCTTC. Its protein product is CASSLDLTAYGYTF.